A single sample gave rise to the 23 T cell receptor beta chains below, sequenced in a study of cytomegalovirus exposure and HLA in healthy donors. PCR involved 60 Vbeta and 13 Jbeta primers. The table came from immunoSEQ multiplex PCR; TCRdb's copy has only in-frame clones and leaves some out. The sample lists around 170,000 clones, over 70% seen once, with less than 4.5% in the top ten. The sequenced sample consisted of PBMCs. The source of these receptors is a man aged 45-65 years in good health and CMV-seronegative.

The chain recombines TRBV7-2 with TRBJ1-5, with 7 bases aligning to TRBD1. The CDR3 contains 15 residues. Germline V CDR1 and CDR2: SGHTA, FQGNSA. Trimming cost V 2 bases and J 4 bases; bases outside gene matches: 5. The CDR3 reads CASSLTATGNQPQHF. The CDR3, as DNA: TGTGCCAGCAGCTTAACCGCGACAGGGAATCAGCCCCAGCATTTT.

The sample holds a few counts of this clone. The chain links TRBV5-1 to TRBJ2-3, with a possible D match to TRBD1 (8 bases). Trimming took off 6 bases at V and 4 bases at J, with 15 bases between the two ends. CDR1 is SGHRS, CDR2 YFSETQ, per germline. The CDR3 loop spans 14 amino acids. Here the CDR3 reads CASKQGGAPDTQYF. DNA for the CDR3: TGCGCCAGCAAACAGGGGGGGGCGCCAGATACGCAGTATTTT.

The rearrangement joins TRBV7-2 to TRBJ2-7, with a possible D match to TRBD2 (6 bases). From germline, CDR1 is SGHTA and CDR2 FQGNSA. The CDR3 has 13 amino acids. Trimming removed 1 base at V and 3 bases at J, with 7 bases between. The CDR3: CASSLGGLYEQYF. The CDR3 nucleotides read TGTGCCAGCAGCTTAGGGGGACTCTACGAGCAGTACTTC.

This clone was counted a few times. One end of the junction varies from germline; a read error may be responsible. V is TRBV2 and J is TRBJ1-1; maybe TRBD1 (5 bases). CDR1 SNHLY and CDR2 FYNNEI come from the germline V gene. The CDR3 is made up of 15 amino acids. As DNA, the CDR3 is TGTGCCAGCAGCGAAGATTTTCAGGGTTCTACTGAAGCTTTCTTT. Residues: CASSEDFQGSTEAFF.

The J gene is TRBJ2-5, the V gene TRBV11-2, with TRBD2 matching 8 bases. Germline values: CDR1 SGHAT, CDR2 FQNNGV. This CDR3 region has 15 residues. The trim removed 6 bases at V and 2 bases at J, leaving 8 bases unmatched. CDR3 DNA sequence: TGTGCCAGCAGTGCCTGGACTAGCACACAAGAGACCCAGTACTTC. This codes for CASSAWTSTQETQYF. The variable domain in full, with the rest retrieved from reference TRBV11-2 and TRBJ2-5, is EAGVAQSPRYKIIEKRQSVAFWCNPISGHATLYWYQQILGQGPKLLIQFQNNGVVDDSQLPKDRFSAERLKGVDSTLKIQPAKLEDSAVYLCASSAWTSTQETQYFGPGTRLLVL.

The rearrangement links TRBV2 to TRBJ1-3; D is ambiguous. The CDR3 is 12 residues long. Germline CDR1 and CDR2: SNHLY and FYNNEI. Trimming took off 6 bases at V and 4 bases at J, with 7 bases between the two ends. The DNA of the CDR3 is TGTGCCAGCAGCGAGTGGGGAAACACCATATATTTT. Its translation: CASSEWGNTIYF.

The DNA of the CDR3 is TGTGCCAGCTCCCGAGAGTCAGGGGACATTCAGTACTTC. Amino acid sequence: CASSRESGDIQYF. This chain uses TRBV7-2 with TRBJ2-4, with D maybe TRBD1 (6 bases). This CDR3 is 13 amino acids long. The germline V gene encodes CDR1 SGHTA and CDR2 FQGNSA. V was shortened by 8 bases and J by 8 bases, with 16 bases between the two germline ends.

The chain combines TRBV11-2 with TRBJ2-2; D possibly corresponds to TRBD1 (5 bases). The CDR3 sequence is 15 residues long. V lost 1 base and J 6 bases, leaving 12 bases between the germline ends. Looked up from germline, CDR1 is SGHAT and CDR2 is FQNNGV. The CDR3 DNA reads TGTGCCAGCAGCTTAGGGCAGGGCAGTTCCGGGGAGCTGTTTTTT. Protein product: CASSLGQGSSGELFF.

This clone occurred a few times. The chain has TRBV7-2 and TRBJ2-5; 8 bases align to TRBD2. There are 15 residues in the CDR3. The germline V gene encodes CDR1 SGHTA and CDR2 FQGNSA. The ends lost 2 bases at V and 7 bases at J; junction bases unmatched: 9. CDR3: CASSLNQRESGTQYF. The CDR3 DNA reads as TGTGCCAGCAGCTTAAATCAGCGGGAGAGTGGGACCCAGTACTTC.

V and J are TRBV5-1 and TRBJ1-2, with D tentatively TRBD1 (5 bases). From germline, CDR1 is SGHRS and CDR2 YFSETQ. V lost 0 bases and J 4 bases, leaving 13 bases between the germline ends. This CDR3 is built from 15 residues. The CDR3 here is CASSLADIRGYGYTF. In nucleotides, the CDR3 is TGCGCCAGCAGCTTGGCGGATATTAGGGGCTATGGCTACACCTTC.

The CDR3 DNA is TGTGCCAGCAGCTTGGGGACTAGCGGGGGGCTCTACAATGAGCAGTTCTTC. This gives the protein CASSLGTSGGLYNEQFF. J is TRBJ2-1 and V is TRBV5-6, with 14 positions matching TRBD2. Germline CDR1 reads SGHDT; CDR2 reads YYEEEE. The CDR3 has 17 residues. The V segment lost 0 bases and the J segment 3 bases; nucleotides outside the gene matches: 2.

V gene TRBV9 combines with J gene TRBJ1-5; a weak D match, TRBD1 (6 bases). The germline V gene has CDR1 SGDLS and CDR2 YYNGEE. Trimming stripped 4 bases from V and 4 bases from J, with 12 bases between. CDR3 length: 14 residues. CDR3 DNA: TGTGCCAGCAGCCAGGGAGGGGGTAATCAGCCCCAGCATTTT. Its protein is CASSQGGGNQPQHF. The full variable domain, completed using reference TRBV9 and TRBJ1-5, is DSGVTQTPKHLITATGQRVTLRCSPRSGDLSVYWYQQSLDQGLQFLIQYYNGEERAKGNILERFSAQQFPDLHSELNLSSLELGDSALYFCASSQGGGNQPQHFGDGTRLSIL.

This chain connects TRBV5-1 to TRBJ2-5; D remains unclear. Germline loops: CDR1 SGHRS, CDR2 YFSETQ. The length of the CDR3 is 15 residues. The V end lost 0 bases, the J end lost 1 base, and 10 bases lay between the germline ends. CDR3 coding DNA: TGCGCCAGCAGCTTGGCCGGGTCAACCCAAGAGACCCAGTACTTC. Residues: CASSLAGSTQETQYF.

V gene TRBV5-5 combines with J gene TRBJ1-5, with TRBD1 matching over 11 bases. Per the germline V gene, CDR1 is SGHKS and CDR2 is YYEKEE (reference sequence). CDR3 size: 17 residues. Germline trimming cut 0 bases from V and 7 bases from J; bases unmatched to any gene: 9. CDR3 protein: CASSLVYGTGGRQPQHF. CDR3 sequence (DNA): TGTGCCAGCAGCTTGGTGTACGGGACAGGGGGTCGACAGCCCCAGCATTTT. The full variable domain, rest sourced from reference TRBV5-5 and TRBJ1-5, is DAGVTQSPTHLIKTRGQQVTLRCSPISGHKSVSWYQQVLGQGPQFIFQYYEKEERGRGNFPDRFSARQFPNYSSELNVNALLLGDSALYLCASSLVYGTGGRQPQHFGDGTRLSIL.

The chain couples TRBV11-2 to TRBJ1-2, with D perhaps TRBD1 (6 bases). CDR3 length equals 16 residues. Trimming took off 7 bases at V and 1 base at J, with 19 bases between the two ends. The germline V gene encodes CDR1 SGHAT and CDR2 FQNNGV. This chain's CDR3 is CASNSLRGPHNYGYTF. DNA for the CDR3: TGTGCCAGCAACTCGCTCAGGGGTCCGCATAACTATGGCTACACCTTC.

This chain links TRBV6-5 with TRBJ1-1, with unresolved D. This CDR3 has 11 residues. V lost 9 bases and J lost 11, with 16 bases in between. Germline CDR1 and CDR2: MNHEY and SVGAGI. Written as DNA, the CDR3 is TGTGCCAGTAGTAGAGAGGGTGACGCTTTCTTT. It codes for CASSREGDAFF.

The gene calls are TRBV10-2 and TRBJ2-5; 8 bases line up with TRBD1. The better agreement between TRBJ2-7 and the DNA end casts doubt on the J call. The CDR3 length is 12 residues. The V gene's germline CDR1 is WSHSY and CDR2 SAAADI. The CDR3 loop reads CASSQGAHEQYF. The CDR3 nucleotides read TGCGCCAGCAGTCAGGGGGCACACGAGCAGTACTTC.

Remarks on this clone: The same CDR3 can be traced to other DNA sequences in this sample. The chain links TRBV6-5 to TRBJ2-7, with 10 bases identical to TRBD1. After removal of 6 bases from V and 3 bases from J, the junction contained 5 bases not matched to a gene. The CDR3 loop spans 14 amino acids. In germline, CDR1 is MNHEY, CDR2 SVGAGI. The CDR3 here is CASSSGTGVYEQYF. CDR3 DNA sequence: TGTGCCAGCAGCTCCGGGACAGGGGTCTACGAGCAGTACTTC.

To note about this clone: The junction departs from germline at one end; a sequencing error may be responsible. The chain is built from TRBV5-6 and TRBJ2-7, with a possible D match to TRBD2 (7 bases). This CDR3 comprises 16 residues. Germline CDR1 is SGHDT and CDR2 is YYEEEE. The CDR3 DNA reads as TGTGCCGGCAGCGGGATGGGGGCAAGGAACTCCTACGAGCAGTACTTC. This translates into CAGSGMGARNSYEQYF. Together with reference TRBV5-6 and TRBJ2-7, the CDR3 gives the full variable domain: DAGVTQSPTHLIKTRGQQVTLRCSPKSGHDTVSWYQQALGQGPQFIFQYYEEEERQRGNFPDRFSGHQFPNYSSELNVNALLLGDSALYLCAGSGMGARNSYEQYFGPGTRLTVT.

This clone was seen a handful of times. This chain connects TRBV5-1 to TRBJ2-2; 10 positions agree with TRBD1. Germline V gene sequence: CDR1 SGHRS, CDR2 YFSETQ. Germline trimming cut 6 bases from V and 8 bases from J; bases unmatched to any gene: 10. The CDR3 has 15 amino acids. CDR3 bases: TGCGCCAGCAATTCCGGGACAGGGGAAGGAGGGGAGCTGTTTTTT. Its translation: CASNSGTGEGGELFF.

This clone was recorded only once. V is TRBV9 and J is TRBJ2-1; 10 bases match TRBD2. The CDR3 sequence is 17 residues long. CDR1 is SGDLS and CDR2 is YYNGEE in the germline V gene. The V segment lost 4 bases and the J segment 10 bases; nucleotides outside the gene matches: 17. The CDR3 protein is CASSPRKGSGGAGEQFF. The CDR3 nucleotides read TGTGCCAGCAGCCCACGGAAAGGGAGCGGGGGGGCAGGAGAGCAGTTCTTC.

This clone has only one observation. The J gene is TRBJ1-3, the V gene TRBV7-9; D is unresolved. The CDR3 has 14 amino acids. Germline V gene sequence: CDR1 SEHNR, CDR2 FQNEAQ (reference sequence). V lost 5 bases and J lost 1, with 9 bases in between. CDR3 protein: CASSPSGSGNTIYF. The DNA for the CDR3 is TGTGCCAGCAGCCCCTCGGGATCTGGAAACACCATATATTTT.

The gene calls are TRBV6-1 and TRBJ1-4; a weak D match, TRBD1 (6 bases). Trimming took off 3 bases at V and 5 bases at J, with 13 bases between the two ends. The CDR3 covers 15 residues. The germline CDR1 and CDR2 sequences are MNHNS and SASEGT. The CDR3 DNA is TGTGCCAGCAGTGACCCGCGGGGGGCCAATGAAAAACTGTTTTTT. As protein: CASSDPRGANEKLFF.